This T cell receptor (beta chain) was sequenced in a study of blood T cell repertoires in COVID-19. Study details: The cDNA or gDNA used as material had been derived from T cells, B-cell-depleted T cells, or PBMCs.

The method was immunoSEQ multiplex PCR; TCRdb's version includes in-frame clones alone and lacks a portion of them. Of about 120,000 clones listed, about 90% were seen once; the top ten hold 3.8%. This sequence was found in a woman aged 55-70 years with COVID-19, enrolled during active disease. Sequencing input: peripheral blood.

The CDR3 region has the DNA TGTGCCTGGAGAGACAGGGGAATAGAGCAGTACTTC. Its protein is CAWRDRGIEQYF. The rearrangement uses TRBV30 and TRBJ2-7, with 8 bases matching TRBD1. Germline V CDR1 and CDR2: GTSNPN, SVGIG (reference sequence). The CDR3 is 12 residues long. Trimming removed 3 bases from V and 7 bases from J; junction bases left unmatched: 5.